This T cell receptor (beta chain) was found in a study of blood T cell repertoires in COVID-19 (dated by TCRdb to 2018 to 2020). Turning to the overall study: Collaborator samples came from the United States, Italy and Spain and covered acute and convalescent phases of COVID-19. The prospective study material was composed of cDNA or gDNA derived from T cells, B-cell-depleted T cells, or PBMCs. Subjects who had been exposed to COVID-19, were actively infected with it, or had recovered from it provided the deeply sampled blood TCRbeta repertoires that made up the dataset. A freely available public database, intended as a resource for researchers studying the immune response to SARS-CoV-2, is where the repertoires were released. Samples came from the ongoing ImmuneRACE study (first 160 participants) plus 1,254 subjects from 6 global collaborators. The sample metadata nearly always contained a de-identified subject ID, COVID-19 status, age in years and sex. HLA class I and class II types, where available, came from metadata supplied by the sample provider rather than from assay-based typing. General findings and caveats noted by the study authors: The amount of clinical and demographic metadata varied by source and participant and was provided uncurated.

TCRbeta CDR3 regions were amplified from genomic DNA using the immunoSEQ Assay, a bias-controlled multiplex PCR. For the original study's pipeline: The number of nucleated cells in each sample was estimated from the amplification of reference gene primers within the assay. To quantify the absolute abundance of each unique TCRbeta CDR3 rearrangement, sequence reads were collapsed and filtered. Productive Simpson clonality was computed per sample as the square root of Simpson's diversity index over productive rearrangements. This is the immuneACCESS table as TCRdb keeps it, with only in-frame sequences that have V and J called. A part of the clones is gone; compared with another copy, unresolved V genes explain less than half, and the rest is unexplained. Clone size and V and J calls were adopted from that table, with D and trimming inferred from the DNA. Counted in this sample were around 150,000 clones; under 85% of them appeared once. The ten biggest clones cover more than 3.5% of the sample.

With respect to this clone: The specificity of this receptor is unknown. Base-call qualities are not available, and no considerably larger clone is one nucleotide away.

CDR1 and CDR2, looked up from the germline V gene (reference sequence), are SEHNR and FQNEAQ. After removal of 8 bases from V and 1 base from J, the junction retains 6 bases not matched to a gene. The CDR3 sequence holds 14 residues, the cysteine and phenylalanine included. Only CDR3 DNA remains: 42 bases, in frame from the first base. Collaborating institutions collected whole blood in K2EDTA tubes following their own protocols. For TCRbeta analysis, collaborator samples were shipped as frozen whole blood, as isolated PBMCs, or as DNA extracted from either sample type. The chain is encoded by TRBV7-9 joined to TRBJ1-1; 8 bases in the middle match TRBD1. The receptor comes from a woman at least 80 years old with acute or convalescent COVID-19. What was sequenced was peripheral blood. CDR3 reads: CASDLGQGNTEAFF. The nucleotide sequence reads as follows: TGTGCCAGCGACCTAGGACAGGGGAACACTGAAGCTTTCTTT.